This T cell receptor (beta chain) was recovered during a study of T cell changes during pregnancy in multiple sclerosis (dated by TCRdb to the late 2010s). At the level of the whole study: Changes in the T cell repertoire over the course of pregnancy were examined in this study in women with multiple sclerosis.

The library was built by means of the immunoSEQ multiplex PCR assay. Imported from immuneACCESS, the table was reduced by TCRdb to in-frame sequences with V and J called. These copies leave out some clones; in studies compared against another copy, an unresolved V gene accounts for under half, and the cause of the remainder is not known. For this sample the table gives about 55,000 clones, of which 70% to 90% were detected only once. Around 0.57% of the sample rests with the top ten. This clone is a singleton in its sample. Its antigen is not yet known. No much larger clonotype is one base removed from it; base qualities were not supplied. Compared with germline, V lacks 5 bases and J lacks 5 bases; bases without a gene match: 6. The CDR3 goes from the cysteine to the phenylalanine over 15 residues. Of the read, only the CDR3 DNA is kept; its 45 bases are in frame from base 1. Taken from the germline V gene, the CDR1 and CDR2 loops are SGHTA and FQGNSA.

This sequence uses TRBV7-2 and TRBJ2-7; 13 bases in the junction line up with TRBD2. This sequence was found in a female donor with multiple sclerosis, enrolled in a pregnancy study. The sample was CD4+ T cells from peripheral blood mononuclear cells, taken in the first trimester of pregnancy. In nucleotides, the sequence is TGTGCCAGCAGCCTGACTAGCGGGGGGTTCAACGAGCAGTACTTC. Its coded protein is CASSLTSGGFNEQYF.